This T cell receptor (beta chain) was found in a study of blood T cell repertoires in COVID-19 (TCRdb year 2020). Regarding the complete study: ImmuneRACE Cohort 3 recovered participants were defined by two consecutive negative NP/OP PCR tests, healthcare professional clearance, or symptom resolution. The samples were drawn from two sources: the first 160 participants of the ongoing ImmuneRACE study, and 1,200 or so subjects contributed by 6 global collaborators. Subjects who had been exposed to COVID-19, were actively infected with it, or had recovered from it provided the deeply sampled blood TCRbeta repertoires that made up the dataset. Samples from collaborators originated in the United States, Italy and Spain and spanned both the acute and convalescent phases of COVID-19. The prospective study material was composed of cDNA or gDNA derived from T cells, B-cell-depleted T cells, or PBMCs. HLA class I and class II types, where available, came from metadata supplied by the sample provider rather than from assay-based typing. The sample metadata nearly always contained a de-identified subject ID, COVID-19 status, age in years and sex. A freely available public database, intended as a resource for researchers studying the immune response to SARS-CoV-2, is where the repertoires were released. Study-wide conclusions, independent of this receptor: How much clinical and demographic metadata was included differed by source and by participant, and the metadata was provided uncurated.

Germline trimming: 0 bases from V, 3 bases from J; junction bases outside gene matches: 4. From the cysteine up to the phenylalanine, the CDR3 has a length of 16 residues. Solely the CDR3 DNA is kept, with 48 bases framed from the first base. CDR1 and CDR2 are read off the germline V gene as SGHDN and FVKESK. As regards this clone: Its antigen target is currently unknown. No much larger clonotype is one base removed from it; base qualities were not supplied.

TCRbeta CDR3 regions were amplified from genomic DNA using the immunoSEQ Assay, a bias-controlled multiplex PCR. In the original analysis: Nucleated cell counts per sample were estimated from amplification of reference gene primers within the assay. To quantify the absolute abundance of each unique TCRbeta CDR3 rearrangement, sequence reads were collapsed and filtered. For each sample, productive Simpson clonality was calculated as the square root of Simpson's diversity index across productive rearrangements. The clones in this table, taken by TCRdb from immuneACCESS, are in-frame only. Not every clone is retained; where verified, under half of the shortfall comes from an unresolved V gene, and the cause of the rest is unknown. V, J and clone size are taken as reported in that table, and D and trimming were inferred from the DNA itself. A total of fewer than 350,000 clones appear in this sample, 88% of them only once. The ten largest make up 2% to 2.5% of the sample.

In the prospective study, participants were 18 to 89 years old, resided in approximately 22 geographic areas of the United States, and were enrolled through a virtual design. In the prospective study, cohorts were assigned on the basis of participant-reported clinical history obtained from a screening survey and a study questionnaire. Mobile phlebotomists in the prospective study collected whole blood, serum and a nasopharyngeal or oropharyngeal swab from every participant. Additional blood draws and questionnaires over an approximately two-month period could optionally be provided by prospective study participants. Before DNA extraction, blood samples from the prospective study were shipped at room temperature or frozen.

This chain joins TRBV14 to TRBJ2-7; 11 middle bases align to TRBD2. Sequencing was performed on PBMCs or T cells enriched from blood (not recorded which). The origin of this receptor is a woman in her fifties or sixties in a cohort exposed to, infected with or recovered from COVID-19 (not recorded which). The CDR3 here reads CASSQELGTSGYEQYF. The sequenced DNA: TGTGCCAGCAGCCAAGAACTGGGGACTAGCGGCTACGAGCAGTACTTC.